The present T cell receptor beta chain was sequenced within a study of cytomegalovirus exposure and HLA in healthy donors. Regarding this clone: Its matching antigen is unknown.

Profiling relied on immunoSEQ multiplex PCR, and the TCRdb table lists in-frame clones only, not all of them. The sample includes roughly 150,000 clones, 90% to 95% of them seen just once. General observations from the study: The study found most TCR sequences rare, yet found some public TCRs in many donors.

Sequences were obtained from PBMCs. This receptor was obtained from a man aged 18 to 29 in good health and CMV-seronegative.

This chain's CDR3 is CASSTGTSGGGETQYF. In DNA form, the CDR3 reads TGTGCCAGCAGCACTGGGACTAGCGGGGGCGGGGAGACCCAGTACTTC. This rearrangement joins TRBV11-2 to TRBJ2-5, with 14 bases that match TRBD2. The length of the CDR3 is 16 residues. V was pared by 5 bases and J by 5 bases, with 7 bases of the junction left unmatched. Germline CDR1 and CDR2: SGHAT and FQNNGV.